What follows are 29 T cell receptor beta chains derived from one specimen sequenced in a study of blood T cells in healthy people across ages. With a J-beta primer mix and a sample-barcoded 5' primer, a second PCR ran roughly 6 to 11 cycles. TCRdb reprocessed the 5' RACE reads via MiXCR and lists one record per CDR3 protein. The sample includes 1.5 million to 1.8 million distinct CDR3 sequences, approximately 39% of them seen just once. Sequencing input: blood. The receptors come from a woman aged 18-35 years in good health.

The rearrangement joins TRBV4-1 to TRBJ1-4, with D tentatively TRBD1 (5 bases). V lost 0 bases, J lost 8 bases, and 10 bases lay in between. The germline V gene encodes CDR1 MGHRA and CDR2 YSYEKL. The CDR3 covers 14 residues. The CDR3 reads CASSQDPREEKLFF. The CDR3 DNA follows: TGCGCCAGCAGCCAAGACCCCAGGGAAGAAAAACTGTTTTTT.

This chain joins TRBV29-1 and TRBJ2-1; TRBD1 is a possible D gene (6 bases). CDR3 length equals 17 residues. Trimming took off 3 bases at V and 4 bases at J, with 22 bases between the two ends. Germline V CDR1 and CDR2: SQVTM, ANQGSEA. CDR3 sequence: CSVDQGLGLGEYNEQFF. The CDR3 nucleotides read TGCAGCGTTGATCAGGGGTTGGGCCTGGGGGAATACAATGAGCAGTTCTTC.

The genes are TRBV20-1 and TRBJ2-1, with 10 bases fitting TRBD1. Germline lookup yields CDR1 DFQATT and CDR2 SNEGSKA (reference sequence). The CDR3 is made up of 17 amino acids. V trimming: 5 bases; J trimming: 1 base; junction bases outside the gene matches: 11. The CDR3: CSAVTGTGERSYNEQFF. CDR3 DNA sequence: TGCAGTGCTGTCACCGGGACAGGGGAGAGGTCCTACAATGAGCAGTTCTTC.

A few counts support this clonotype. The chain joins TRBV29-1 to TRBJ2-5; D remains unclear. CDR3 size: 12 residues. CDR1 is SQVTM, CDR2 ANQGSEA, per germline. V dropped 5 bases and J dropped 1 base, with 8 bases sitting between them. The CDR3 DNA sequence: TGCAGCGTTCTAGAGCCCCAAGAGACCCAGTACTTC. Translation: CSVLEPQETQYF.

This clonotype was observed at least ten times. The rearrangement joins TRBV13 to TRBJ2-1, with D perhaps TRBD1 (5 bases). The CDR3 has 11 residues. Germline CDR1 PRHDT, CDR2 FYEKMQ (reference sequence). V lost 7 bases and J 10 bases, leaving 11 bases between the germline ends. CDR3 in amino acids: CASNAGQEQFF. The CDR3, as DNA: TGTGCCAGCAACGCCGGACAAGAGCAGTTCTTC. Full variable domain (outside the CDR3, taken from reference TRBV13 and TRBJ2-1): AAGVIQSPRHLIKEKRETATLKCYPIPRHDTVYWYQQGPGQDPQFLISFYEKMQSDKGSIPDRFSAQQFSDYHSELNMSSLELGDSALYFCASNAGQEQFFGPGTRLTVL.

The chain carries TRBV20-1 and TRBJ1-2; D gene unclear. Germline CDR1 reads DFQATT; CDR2 reads SNEGSKA (reference sequence). The germline V and J ends were trimmed by 6 bases and 1 base, with 15 bases remaining between them. The length of the CDR3 is 14 residues. As DNA, the CDR3 is TGCAGTGCCCTAACCAACAGTCTTAACTATGGCTACACCTTC. This codes for CSALTNSLNYGYTF.

In this sample, this clonotype turned up a few times. The chain combines TRBV6-6 with TRBJ2-4, with D perhaps TRBD2 (5 bases). CDR1 and CDR2 (germline): MNHNY, SVGAGI (reference sequence). The CDR3 runs to 11 residues. With 2 bases removed from V and 14 bases from J, the gap between germline ends came to 10 bases. CDR3 DNA sequence: TGTGCCAGCAGTTACGCGGAGGCGGAGTACTTC. Its translation: CASSYAEAEYF.

V gene TRBV5-1 combines with J gene TRBJ2-5, with 8 bases that match TRBD2. This CDR3 is built from 16 residues. Per germline, CDR1 SGHRS and CDR2 YFSETQ. With 2 bases clipped from V and 1 base from J, the junction kept 7 bases outside the gene matches. The CDR3 DNA reads as TGCGCCAGCAGCTTTGCTGGCGGGGGGCCCCAAGAGACCCAGTACTTC. Protein: CASSFAGGGPQETQYF.

The table lists this clonotype with a few counts. This chain uses TRBV6-2 or TRBV6-3 with TRBJ1-1; possible D gene TRBD1, 5 bases. Germline values: CDR1 MNHEY, CDR2 SVGEGT. This CDR3 comprises 14 residues. V lost 6 bases to trimming and J lost 0 bases, with 11 bases between them. The CDR3 nucleotides read TGTGCCAGCAGACATGGACAAATGAACACTGAAGCTTTCTTT. Protein sequence: CASRHGQMNTEAFF.

This clonotype was found a few times. The chain joins TRBV27 to TRBJ2-7; 8 nucleotides agree with TRBD1. This CDR3 is 16 amino acids long. Germline values: CDR1 MNHEY, CDR2 SMNVEV (reference sequence). V was pared by 5 bases and J by 7 bases, with 16 bases of the junction left unmatched. In nucleotides, the CDR3 is TGTGCCAGCAGTGTAACCTCTCAGGGGGCAGGCAATGAGCAGTACTTC. This gives the protein CASSVTSQGAGNEQYF.

In DNA, the CDR3 is TGTGCCAGCAGGCGGCCGGGACTAGCGGGTGAAATAGATACGCAGTATTTT. It specifies CASRRPGLAGEIDTQYF. This chain links TRBV7-9 with TRBJ2-3; 12 bases fit TRBD2. The CDR3 spans 17 residues. Per germline, CDR1 SEHNR and CDR2 FQNEAQ (reference sequence). The J segment lost 5 bases and the V segment lost 6 bases, leaving 12 bases of the junction unmatched.

J is TRBJ2-1 and V is TRBV19; 11 positions match TRBD2. Looked up from germline, CDR1 is LNHDA and CDR2 is SQIVND (reference sequence). V shed 1 base, J shed 3 bases, and the junction held 5 bases outside the gene matches. This CDR3 comprises 17 residues. CDR3 nucleotides: TGTGCCAGTAGTATAGTAGCGGGAGGGCCTTACTACAATGAGCAGTTCTTC. This codes for CASSIVAGGPYYNEQFF.

This clonotype was counted a single time. The genes are TRBV9 and TRBJ2-2; 7 bases line up with TRBD1. From germline, CDR1 is SGDLS and CDR2 YYNGEE. This CDR3 is 17 amino acids long. Trimming took 1 base from V and 2 from J; bases not matched to a gene: 8. The CDR3 sequence: CASSVSGTVFNTGELFF. The CDR3 DNA reads as TGTGCCAGCAGCGTATCCGGGACAGTCTTTAACACCGGGGAGCTGTTTTTT.

This chain links TRBV4-2 with TRBJ2-7, with 7 nucleotides matching TRBD1. The CDR3 is 14 amino acids. CDR1 and CDR2 (germline): LGHNA, YNFKEQ. The ends lost 5 bases at V and 4 bases at J; junction bases unmatched: 8. The CDR3 region is CASSDRVTSYEQYF. The CDR3 nucleotides read TGTGCCAGCAGCGACAGGGTTACAAGTTACGAGCAGTACTTC.

This clonotype was seen only a few times. V is TRBV20-1 and J is TRBJ1-2; TRBD1 might be the D (6 bases). Germline-derived CDR1 and CDR2 are DFQATT and SNEGSKA (reference sequence). V lost 1 base to trimming and J lost 2 bases, with 11 bases between them. The CDR3 loop spans 14 amino acids. The CDR3 DNA reads TGCAGTGCTAGAGGGGGGCGGGGGAACTATGGCTACACCTTC. This sequence encodes CSARGGRGNYGYTF.

The rearrangement uses TRBV2 and TRBJ2-7; tentatively, D is TRBD1 (5 bases). The V end lost 6 bases, the J end lost 6 bases, and 15 bases lay between the germline ends. The CDR3 has 13 residues. Germline lookup yields CDR1 SNHLY and CDR2 FYNNEI. The CDR3 spells CASRSDSLGEQYF. The CDR3, as DNA: TGTGCCAGCAGATCCGACAGTCTAGGCGAGCAGTACTTC.

The gene calls are TRBV11-2 and TRBJ2-1; 14 bases match TRBD2. Looked up from germline, CDR1 is SGHAT and CDR2 is FQNNGV. Losses at the gene ends were 5 bases for V and 3 bases for J; bases not matched to a gene: 6. The length of the CDR3 is 17 residues. CDR3 in DNA: TGTGCCAGCAGCCAGACTAGCGGGGGGGCCGTCTACAATGAGCAGTTCTTC. It specifies CASSQTSGGAVYNEQFF.

The sample holds many counts of this clonotype. This chain joins TRBV3-1 and TRBJ1-2; 7 bases fit TRBD1. V shed 4 bases, J shed 4 bases, and the junction held 3 bases outside the gene matches. Germline CDR1 and CDR2: LGHDT and YNNKEL (reference sequence). This CDR3 comprises 13 residues. The CDR3 here is CASSRQGPYGYTF. The CDR3, as DNA: TGTGCCAGCAGCCGACAGGGACCCTATGGCTACACCTTC.

Points on this clonotype: The junction shows a germline mismatch at one end, possibly a read error. The chain has TRBV7-9 and TRBJ1-2; D is uncertain. The CDR3 is 12 residues long. Germline V gene sequence: CDR1 SEHNR, CDR2 FQNEAQ (reference sequence). The CDR3: CASSLTPYVYTF. The DNA for the CDR3 is TGTGCCAGCAGCTTGACCCCCTATGTCTACACCTTC.

The CDR3 bases are TGTGCCAGCAGTCTAGCGGGAGGGCCGCTTGAGCAGTTCTTC. As protein: CASSLAGGPLEQFF. This chain links TRBV27 with TRBJ2-1, with TRBD2 identical over 12 bases. The CDR3 is 14 residues long. Germline CDR1 is MNHEY and CDR2 is SMNVEV (reference sequence). The V and J ends lost 5 bases and 9 bases, in that order; junction bases with no gene match: 5.

This clonotype was counted only a few times. The genes are TRBV29-1 and TRBJ2-5, with D perhaps being TRBD1 or TRBD2 (6 bases each). Trimming cost V 6 bases and J 4 bases, with 15 bases left between them. The CDR3 is 13 amino acids. Germline V gene data show CDR1 as SQVTM and CDR2 as ANQGSEA. CDR3 DNA sequence: TGCAGCGTAGCTCTAGGGGGGATAGAGACCCAGTACTTC. Translating gives CSVALGGIETQYF.

The CDR3 protein is CASSEPMSTGELFF. DNA for the CDR3: TGTGCCAGCAGTGAGCCCATGAGCACCGGGGAGCTGTTTTTT. The V and J genes are TRBV25-1 and TRBJ2-2, with D hard to call. The CDR3 spans 14 residues. Trimming removed 3 bases from V and 4 bases from J, with 9 bases in between. Germline V gene lookup returns CDR1 MGHDK and CDR2 SYGVNS.

In this sample, this clonotype turned up a few times. V usage is TRBV27 and J usage is TRBJ1-5; the match to TRBD1 covers 8 bases. The CDR3 extends over 15 amino acids. Trimming cost V 4 bases and J 1 base; bases outside gene matches: 3. Germline V gene lookup returns CDR1 MNHEY and CDR2 SMNVEV (reference sequence). CDR3 coding DNA: TGTGCCAGCAGTTCAGGGGGCAGAAGCAATCAGCCCCAGCATTTT. Translation gives CASSSGGRSNQPQHF.

The chain is built from TRBV28 and TRBJ2-3; 9 bases are a match to TRBD2. Germline V gene data show CDR1 as MDHEN and CDR2 as SYDVKM. The ends lost 5 bases at V and 3 bases at J; junction bases unmatched: 12. The CDR3 length is 17 residues. This CDR3 is CASSQILAGSPTDTQYF. CDR3 nucleotides: TGTGCCAGCAGTCAGATACTAGCGGGCTCCCCGACAGATACGCAGTATTTT.

This clonotype appeared a few times. The rearrangement joins TRBV28 to TRBJ1-2; TRBD1 aligns across 7 bases. The CDR3 is 12 residues long. The germline CDR1 and CDR2 sequences are MDHEN and SYDVKM. V gave up 6 bases and J gave up 8 bases; unmatched junction bases: 6. The CDR3 region has the DNA TGTGCCAGCAGGTGGACAGGCCAGGGCTACACCTTC. Translation gives CASRWTGQGYTF.

This clonotype has a handful of counts. The chain employs TRBV7-2 and TRBJ2-7; 10 bases match TRBD1. The CDR3 spans 16 residues. Looked up from germline, CDR1 is SGHTA and CDR2 is FQGNSA. V was clipped by 3 bases and J by 0 bases; unmatched bases: 5. The CDR3 reads CASSFWTGGSSYEQYF. In DNA, the CDR3 is TGTGCCAGCAGCTTTTGGACAGGGGGTAGCTCCTACGAGCAGTACTTC.

This clonotype was detected only a few times. The chain combines TRBV29-1 with TRBJ1-1; D is unclear. CDR1 SQVTM and CDR2 ANQGSEA come from the germline V gene. The V end was cut by 2 bases, the J end by 9 bases, with 13 bases between. This CDR3 is built from 12 residues. CDR3 bases: TGCAGCGTTGAATCGTCAGCCGCACAAGCTTTCTTT. Amino acid sequence: CSVESSAAQAFF.

The rearrangement joins TRBV28 to TRBJ2-3; TRBD1 aligns across 7 bases. The length of the CDR3 is 17 residues. Trimming removed 3 bases from V and 2 bases from J; junction bases left unmatched: 11. The germline CDR1 and CDR2 sequences are MDHEN and SYDVKM. The chain's CDR3 is CASSFLIRTGPTDTQYF. In nucleotides, the CDR3 is TGTGCCAGCAGTTTTCTCATCCGGACAGGCCCCACAGATACGCAGTATTTT.

This clonotype was found once. J is TRBJ1-1 and V is TRBV30, with D possibly being TRBD1 (5 bases). CDR1 and CDR2 from the germline V gene are GTSNPN and SVGIG (reference sequence). This CDR3 has 13 amino acids. The V gene lost 5 bases and the J gene lost 10 bases, with 20 bases spanning the gap. The CDR3 region has the DNA TGTGCCTGGGACCGGGGGGGACCCGGACGAGCTTTCTTT. This gives the protein CAWDRGGPGRAFF.